This T cell receptor beta chain derives from a study of OX40 agonist ivuxolimab in advanced cancers. Study-wide results and caveats: More expanded clones were found, on average, in CD8+ than in CD4+ T cells.

Produced via immunoSEQ multiplex PCR; TCRdb's table is partial and in-frame only. In the table there are some 73,000 clones, about 87% of which are singletons. This clone was detected once. Antigen: not known. V lost 1 base to trimming and J lost 5 bases, with 9 bases between them. This CDR3 has 13 residues. Germline V gene lookup returns CDR1 SGHTS and CDR2 YDEGEE. The rearrangement joins TRBV5-8 to TRBJ1-2; no clear D. The TCR originated in an adult with an advanced solid tumor such as melanoma, head and neck, liver or kidney cancer. The input for sequencing was CD4+ or CD8+ T cells sorted from blood, taken in a trial of the OX40 agonist ivuxolimab. The CDR3 DNA is TGTGCCAGCAGCTTGTCCCTTTTTTATGGCTACACCTTC. Protein sequence: CASSLSLFYGYTF. The whole variable domain, remainder taken from reference TRBV5-8 and TRBJ1-2, is EAGVTQSPTHLIKTRGQQATLRCSPISGHTSVYWYQQALGLGLQFLLWYDEGEERNRGNFPPRFSGRQFPNYSSELNVNALELEDSALYLCASSLSLFYGYTFGSGTRLTVV.